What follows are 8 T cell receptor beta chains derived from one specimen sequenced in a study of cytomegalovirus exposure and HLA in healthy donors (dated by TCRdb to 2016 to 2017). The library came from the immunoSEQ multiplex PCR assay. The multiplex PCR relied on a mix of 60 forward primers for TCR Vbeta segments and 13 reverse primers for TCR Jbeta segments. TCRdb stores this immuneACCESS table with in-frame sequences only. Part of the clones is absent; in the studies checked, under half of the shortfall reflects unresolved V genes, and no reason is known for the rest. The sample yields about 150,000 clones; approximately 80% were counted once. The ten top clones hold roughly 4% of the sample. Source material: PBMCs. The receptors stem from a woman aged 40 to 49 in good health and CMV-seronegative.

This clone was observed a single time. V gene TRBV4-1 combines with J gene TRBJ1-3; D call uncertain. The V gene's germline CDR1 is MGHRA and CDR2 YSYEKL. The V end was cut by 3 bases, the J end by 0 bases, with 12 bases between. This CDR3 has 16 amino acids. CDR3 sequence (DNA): TGCGCCAGCAGCCAGTCAGTAGCCTTCTCTGGAAACACCATATATTTT. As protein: CASSQSVAFSGNTIYF.

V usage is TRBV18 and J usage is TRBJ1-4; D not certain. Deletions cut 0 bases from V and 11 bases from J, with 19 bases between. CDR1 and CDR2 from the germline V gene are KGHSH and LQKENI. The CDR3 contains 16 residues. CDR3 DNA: TGTGCCAGCTCACCACCGGGCGGAGGTCTCGTAGGGAAACTGTTTTTT. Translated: CASSPPGGGLVGKLFF.

The CDR3 DNA reads as TGTGCCAGCAGCTTAGCGGAAACCGGGACTAGCGGACTCAGGGGGGACACCGGGGAGCTGTTTTTT. Amino acids: CASSLAETGTSGLRGDTGELFF. The genes are TRBV7-6 and TRBJ2-2, with 11 bases matching TRBD2. The CDR3 consists of 22 residues. Germline V gene data show CDR1 as SGHVS and CDR2 as FNYEAQ. V dropped 0 bases and J dropped 3; count of bases not matched to a gene: 18. The full variable domain, rest sourced from reference TRBV7-6 and TRBJ2-2, is GAGVSQSPRYKVTKRGQDVALRCDPISGHVSLYWYRQALGQGPEFLTYFNYEAQQDKSGLPNDRFSAERPEGSISTLTIQRTEQRDSAMYRCASSLAETGTSGLRGDTGELFFGEGSRLTVL.

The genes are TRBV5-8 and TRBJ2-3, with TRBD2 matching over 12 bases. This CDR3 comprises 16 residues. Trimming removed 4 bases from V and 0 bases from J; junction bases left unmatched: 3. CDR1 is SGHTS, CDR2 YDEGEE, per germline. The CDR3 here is CASSPLAGGSTDTQYF. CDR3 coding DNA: TGTGCCAGCAGCCCACTAGCGGGGGGAAGCACAGATACGCAGTATTTT.

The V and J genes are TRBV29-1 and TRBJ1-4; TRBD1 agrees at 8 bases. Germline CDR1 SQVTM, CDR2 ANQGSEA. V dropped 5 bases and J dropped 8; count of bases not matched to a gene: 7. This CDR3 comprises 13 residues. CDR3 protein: CSVTWDRREKLFF. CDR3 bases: TGCAGCGTTACCTGGGACAGGAGAGAAAAACTGTTTTTT.

The DNA for the CDR3 is TGTGCCAGCAGCCAGGTGACTAGCGGGAACTACGAGCAGTACTTC. It encodes CASSQVTSGNYEQYF. This chain uses TRBV4-2 with TRBJ2-7, with 11 bases lining up with TRBD2. The CDR3 has 15 residues. Unmatched junction bases numbered 4, after V lost 3 bases and J lost 3 bases. Germline lookup yields CDR1 LGHNA and CDR2 YNFKEQ.

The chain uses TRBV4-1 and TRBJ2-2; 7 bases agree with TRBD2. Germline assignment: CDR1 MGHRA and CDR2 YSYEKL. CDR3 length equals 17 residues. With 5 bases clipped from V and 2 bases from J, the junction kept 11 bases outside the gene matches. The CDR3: CASSFGTTRANTGELFF. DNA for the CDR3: TGCGCCAGCAGCTTCGGGACTACCCGGGCTAACACCGGGGAGCTGTTTTTT.

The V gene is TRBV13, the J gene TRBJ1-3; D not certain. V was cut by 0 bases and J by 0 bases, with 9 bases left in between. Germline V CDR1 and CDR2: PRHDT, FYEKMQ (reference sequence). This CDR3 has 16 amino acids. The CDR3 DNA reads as TGTGCCAGCAGCTTAGGCCGCGGTAACTCTGGAAACACCATATATTTT. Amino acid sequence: CASSLGRGNSGNTIYF.